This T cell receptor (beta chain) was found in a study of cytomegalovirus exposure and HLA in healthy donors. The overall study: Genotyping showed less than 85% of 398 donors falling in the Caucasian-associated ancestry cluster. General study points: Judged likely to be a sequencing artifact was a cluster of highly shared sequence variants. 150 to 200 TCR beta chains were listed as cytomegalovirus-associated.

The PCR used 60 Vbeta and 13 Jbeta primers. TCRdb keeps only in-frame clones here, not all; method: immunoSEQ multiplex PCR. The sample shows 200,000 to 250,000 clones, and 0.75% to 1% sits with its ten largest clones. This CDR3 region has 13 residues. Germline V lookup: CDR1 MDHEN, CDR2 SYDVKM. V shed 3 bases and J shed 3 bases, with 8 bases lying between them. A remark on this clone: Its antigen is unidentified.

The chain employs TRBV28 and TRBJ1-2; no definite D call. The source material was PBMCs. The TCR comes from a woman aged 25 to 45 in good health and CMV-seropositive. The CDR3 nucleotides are TGTGCCAGCAGTTTCGAGTCCTACTATGGCTACACCTTC. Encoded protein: CASSFESYYGYTF.